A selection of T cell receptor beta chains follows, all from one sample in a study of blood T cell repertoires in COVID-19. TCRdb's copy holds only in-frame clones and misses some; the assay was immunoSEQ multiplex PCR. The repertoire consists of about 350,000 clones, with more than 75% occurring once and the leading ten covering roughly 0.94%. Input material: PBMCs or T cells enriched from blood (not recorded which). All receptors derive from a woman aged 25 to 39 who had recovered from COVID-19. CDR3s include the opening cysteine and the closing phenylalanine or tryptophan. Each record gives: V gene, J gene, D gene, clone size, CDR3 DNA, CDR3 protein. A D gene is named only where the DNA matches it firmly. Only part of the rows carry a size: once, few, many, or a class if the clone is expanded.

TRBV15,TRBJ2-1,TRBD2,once,TGTGCCACCAGCAGAGATTTGGGTAGCGGGGGGCACAATGAGCAGTTCTTC,CATSRDLGSGGHNEQFF
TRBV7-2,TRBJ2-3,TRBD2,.,TGTGCCAGCAGCTTACCGGGACTAGCGGGCACAGATACGCAGTATTTT,CASSLPGLAGTDTQYF
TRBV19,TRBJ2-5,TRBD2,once,TGTGCCAGTACCCGAGGGGCTAGCGGGGGCACAACCCAAGAGACCCAGTACTTC,CASTRGASGGTTQETQYF
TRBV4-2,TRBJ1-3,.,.,TGTGCCAGCAGCCCTTTAGACTCAAGCTCTGGAAACACCATATATTTT,CASSPLDSSSGNTIYF
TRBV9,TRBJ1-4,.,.,TGTGCCAGCAGCCCACGGCCGCGAGAGGGGGTTTATGAAAAACTGTTTTTT,CASSPRPREGVYEKLFF
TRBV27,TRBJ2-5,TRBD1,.,TGTGCCAGCAGTTCCGCAAGGCCGACAGGGGGTAGGGCCGAGACCCAGTACTTC,CASSSARPTGGRAETQYF
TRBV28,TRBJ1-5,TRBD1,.,TGTGCCAGCAGTTTACTCCGGGACAGCCAACCGCATTTT,CASSLLRDSQPHF
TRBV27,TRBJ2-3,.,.,TGTGCCAGCAGCTTTTCGAGGGCCATCACAGATACGCAGTATTTT,CASSFSRAITDTQYF
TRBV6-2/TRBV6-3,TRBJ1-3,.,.,TGTGCCAGCAGTTACTCGGGCAACGGAAACACCATATATTTT,CASSYSGNGNTIYF
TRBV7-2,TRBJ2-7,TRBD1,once,TGTGCCAGCAGTGGACAGGCGGCCAATGATGGTAACCCCTACGAGCAGTACTTC,CASSGQAANDGNPYEQYF
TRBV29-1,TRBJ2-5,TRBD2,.,TGCAGCGTTGAATTCTTAGCGGGGATTGGAGCGACCCAGTACTTC,CSVEFLAGIGATQYF
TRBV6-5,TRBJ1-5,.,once,TGTGCCAGCAGCCCCGTGGAGGGGAGCAATCAGCCCCAGCATTTT,CASSPVEGSNQPQHF
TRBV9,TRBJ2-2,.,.,TGTGCCAGCAGCGTTTCGGGGAACACCGGGGAGCTGTTTTTT,CASSVSGNTGELFF
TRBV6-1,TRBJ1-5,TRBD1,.,TGTGCCAGCAGAGAAGGGACAGGTGGGCCCCAGCATTTT,CASREGTGGPQHF
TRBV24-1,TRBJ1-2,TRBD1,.,TGTGCCACCAGTGACAACAGGGGGCTTATTGATGGCTACACCTTC,CATSDNRGLIDGYTF
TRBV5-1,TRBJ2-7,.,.,TGCGCCAGCGGGGCCGTTGGTGCATACGAGCAGTACTTC,CASGAVGAYEQYF
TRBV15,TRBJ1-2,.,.,TGTGCCACCAGCAGAGATCCGGGGTACCACTATGGCTACACCTTC,CATSRDPGYHYGYTF
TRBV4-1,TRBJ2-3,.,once,TGCGCCAGCAGCCATACTATGGGACTCTTGGCAGATACGCAGTATTTT,CASSHTMGLLADTQYF
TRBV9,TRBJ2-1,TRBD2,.,TGTGCCAGCAGCGTAGGGGCGGGGGGCCGCCCTAATGAGCAGTTCTTC,CASSVGAGGRPNEQFF
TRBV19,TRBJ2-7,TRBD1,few,TGTGCCAGCCTCCAGACAGGGGGTTCGGGCGAGCAGTACTTC,CASLQTGGSGEQYF
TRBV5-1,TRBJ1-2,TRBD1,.,TGCGCCAGCAGCCAGGACAGGGGAACCTATGGCTACACCTTC,CASSQDRGTYGYTF
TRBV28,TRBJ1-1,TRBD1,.,TGTGCCAGCAGAGTCCAGGGGGCAGGAGGTGAAGCTTTCTTT,CASRVQGAGGEAFF
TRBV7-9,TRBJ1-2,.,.,TGTGCCAGCATCTCAACGGGAGCCGCCTTTAACACCTTC,CASISTGAAFNTF
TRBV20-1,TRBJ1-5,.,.,TGCAGTGCTAGTAACCCAGCAAGCGGCAATCAGCCCCAGCATTTT,CSASNPASGNQPQHF
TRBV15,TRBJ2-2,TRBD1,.,TGTGCCACCAGCAATGACAGGGCTTGGACCGGGGAGCTGTTTTTT,CATSNDRAWTGELFF
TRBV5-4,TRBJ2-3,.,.,TGTGCCAGCAGCCCCCGACAGGTTTCAGGTACGCAGTATTTT,CASSPRQVSGTQYF
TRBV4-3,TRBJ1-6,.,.,TGCGCCAGCAGCCAAGCCCCCGGCGGAGAAAGCTCCTATAATTCACCCCTCCACTTT,CASSQAPGGESSYNSPLHF
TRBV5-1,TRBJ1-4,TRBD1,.,TGCGCCAGCAGCCCCGTGACAGGGGGCATGGTAAAACTGTTTTTT,CASSPVTGGMVKLFF